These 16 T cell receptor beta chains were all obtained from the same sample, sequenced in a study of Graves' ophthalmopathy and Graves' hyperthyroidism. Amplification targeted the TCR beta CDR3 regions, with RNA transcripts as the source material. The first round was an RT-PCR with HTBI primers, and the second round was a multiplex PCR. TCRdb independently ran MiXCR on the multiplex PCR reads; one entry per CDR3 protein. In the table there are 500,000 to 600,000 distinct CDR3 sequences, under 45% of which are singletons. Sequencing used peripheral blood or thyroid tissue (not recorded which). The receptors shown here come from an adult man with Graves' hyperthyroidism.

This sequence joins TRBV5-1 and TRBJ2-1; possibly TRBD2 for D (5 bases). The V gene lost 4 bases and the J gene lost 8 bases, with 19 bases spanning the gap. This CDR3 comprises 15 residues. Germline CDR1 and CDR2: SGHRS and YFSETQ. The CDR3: CASSPTGIPRDEQFF. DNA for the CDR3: TGCGCCAGCAGCCCAACCGGGATACCGCGCGATGAGCAGTTCTTC.

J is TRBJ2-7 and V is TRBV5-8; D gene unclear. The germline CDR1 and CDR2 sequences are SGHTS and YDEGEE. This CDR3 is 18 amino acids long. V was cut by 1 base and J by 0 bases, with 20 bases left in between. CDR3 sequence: CASSLFFGYRRISYEQYF. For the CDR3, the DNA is TGTGCCAGCAGCTTGTTCTTTGGGTATCGGCGAATCTCCTACGAGCAGTACTTC.

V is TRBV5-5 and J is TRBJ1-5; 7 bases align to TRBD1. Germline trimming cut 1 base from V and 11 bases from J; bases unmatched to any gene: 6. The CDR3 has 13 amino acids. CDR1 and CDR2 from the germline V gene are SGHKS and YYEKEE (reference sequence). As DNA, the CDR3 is TGTGCCAGCAGCTTGACGGGGCAGGGGGCCCAGCATTTT. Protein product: CASSLTGQGAQHF.

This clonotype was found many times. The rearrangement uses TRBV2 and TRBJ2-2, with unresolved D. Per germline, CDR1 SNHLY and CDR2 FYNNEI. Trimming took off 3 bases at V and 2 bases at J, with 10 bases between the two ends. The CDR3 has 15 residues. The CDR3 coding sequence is TGTGCCAGCAGTGATACGGGTAGAAACACCGGGGAGCTGTTTTTT. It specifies CASSDTGRNTGELFF.

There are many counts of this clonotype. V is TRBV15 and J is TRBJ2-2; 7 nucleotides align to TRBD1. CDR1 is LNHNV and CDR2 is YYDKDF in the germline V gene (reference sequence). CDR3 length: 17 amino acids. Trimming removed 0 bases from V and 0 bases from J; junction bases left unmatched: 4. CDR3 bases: TGTGCCACCAGCAGAGAAGGGGGCAGGTCGAACACCGGGGAGCTGTTTTTT. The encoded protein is CATSREGGRSNTGELFF.

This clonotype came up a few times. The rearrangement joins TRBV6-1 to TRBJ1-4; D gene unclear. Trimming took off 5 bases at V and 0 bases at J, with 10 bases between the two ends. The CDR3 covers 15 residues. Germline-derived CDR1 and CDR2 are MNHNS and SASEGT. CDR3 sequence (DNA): TGTGCCAGCAGTCGGACGGCTGCAACTAATGAAAAACTGTTTTTT. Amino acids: CASSRTAATNEKLFF.

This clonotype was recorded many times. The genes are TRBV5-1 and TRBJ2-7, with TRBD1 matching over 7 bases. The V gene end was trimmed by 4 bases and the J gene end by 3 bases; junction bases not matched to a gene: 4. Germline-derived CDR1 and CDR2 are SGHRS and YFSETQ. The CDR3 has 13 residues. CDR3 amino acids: CASSTTGDYEQYF. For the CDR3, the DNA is TGCGCCAGCAGCACTACAGGGGACTACGAGCAGTACTTC.

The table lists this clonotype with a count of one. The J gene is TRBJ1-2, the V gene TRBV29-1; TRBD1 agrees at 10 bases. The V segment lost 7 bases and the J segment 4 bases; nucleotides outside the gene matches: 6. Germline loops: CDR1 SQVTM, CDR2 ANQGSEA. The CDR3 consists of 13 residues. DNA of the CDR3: TGCAGCGGACTGGGACAGGGGACCTATGGCTACACCTTC. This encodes CSGLGQGTYGYTF.

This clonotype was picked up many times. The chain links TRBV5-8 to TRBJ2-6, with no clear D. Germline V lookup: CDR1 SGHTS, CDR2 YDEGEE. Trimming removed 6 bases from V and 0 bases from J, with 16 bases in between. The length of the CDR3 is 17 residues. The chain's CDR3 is CASTPGSRNSGANVLTF. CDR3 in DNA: TGTGCCAGCACCCCCGGGTCTAGGAACTCTGGGGCCAACGTCCTGACTTTC.

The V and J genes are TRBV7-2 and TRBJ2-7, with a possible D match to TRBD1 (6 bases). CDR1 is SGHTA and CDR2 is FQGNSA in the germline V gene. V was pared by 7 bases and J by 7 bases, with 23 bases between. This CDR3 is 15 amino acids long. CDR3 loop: CASTFRVVGDNEQYF. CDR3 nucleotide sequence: TGTGCCAGCACTTTCCGGGTAGTCGGGGACAATGAGCAGTACTTC.

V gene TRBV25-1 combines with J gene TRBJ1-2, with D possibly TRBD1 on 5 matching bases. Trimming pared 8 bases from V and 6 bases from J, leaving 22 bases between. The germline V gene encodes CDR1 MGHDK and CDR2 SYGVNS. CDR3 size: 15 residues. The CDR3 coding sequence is TGTGCCAGCTTGGACCCCAGGGAGATCAACAATGGCTACACCTTC. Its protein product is CASLDPREINNGYTF.

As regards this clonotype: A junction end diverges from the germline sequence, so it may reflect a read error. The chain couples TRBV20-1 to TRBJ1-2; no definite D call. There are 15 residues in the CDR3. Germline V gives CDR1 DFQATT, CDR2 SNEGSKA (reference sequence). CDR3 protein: CGARVDSLGPYGYTF. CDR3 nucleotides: TGCGGTGCTAGAGTCGACTCCTTAGGGCCTTATGGCTACACCTTC.

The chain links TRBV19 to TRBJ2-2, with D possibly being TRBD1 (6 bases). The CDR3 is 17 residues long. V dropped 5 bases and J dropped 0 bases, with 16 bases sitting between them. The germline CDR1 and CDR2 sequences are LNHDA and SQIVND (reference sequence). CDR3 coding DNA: TGTGCCAGTAGTTTCCTACAGGGAGCGGCGAACACCGGGGAGCTGTTTTTT. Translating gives CASSFLQGAANTGELFF.

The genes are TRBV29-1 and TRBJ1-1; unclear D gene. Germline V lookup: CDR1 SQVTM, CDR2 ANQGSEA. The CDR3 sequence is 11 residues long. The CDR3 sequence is CRRGRLTEAFF. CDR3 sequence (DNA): TGCAGGAGAGGACGGCTCACTGAAGCTTTCTTT.

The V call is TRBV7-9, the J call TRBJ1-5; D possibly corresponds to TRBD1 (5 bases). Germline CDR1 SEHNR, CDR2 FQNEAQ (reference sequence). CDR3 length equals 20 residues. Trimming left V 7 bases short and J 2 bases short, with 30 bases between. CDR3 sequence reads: CASTPLGGESISKGNQPQHF. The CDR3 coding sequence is TGTGCCAGCACCCCCCTCGGAGGGGAAAGTATATCGAAAGGCAATCAGCCCCAGCATTTT.

This chain's CDR3 is CASGQGPGDTQYF. CDR3 sequence (DNA): TGTGCCAGCGGCCAGGGGCCGGGGGATACGCAGTACTTC. The chain has TRBV5-8 and TRBJ2-5; either TRBD1 or TRBD2 may fit D (6 bases each). In germline, CDR1 is SGHTS, CDR2 YDEGEE. The CDR3 spans 13 residues. Trimming cost V 7 bases and J 11 bases, with 21 bases left between them.